The 17 T cell receptor beta chains in this list originate from one sample, sequenced in a study of response to subunit inactivated influenza vaccine. TCRdb recomputed calls from the RT-PCR reads with MiXCR, one row per CDR3 protein. The sample yields some 300,000 distinct CDR3 sequences, around 20% seen once. Sequenced here: PBMCs from blood, sampled around 22 months after vaccination. The source of these receptors is a man between 45 and 75 years old who received an inactivated influenza vaccine.

The chain has TRBV20-1 and TRBJ2-5, with D perhaps TRBD2 (6 bases). The CDR3 is made up of 16 amino acids. The germline V and J ends were trimmed by 0 bases and 5 bases, with 19 bases remaining between them. Germline assignment: CDR1 DFQATT and CDR2 SNEGSKA (reference sequence). CDR3 bases: TGCAGTGCTAGAGACGCACTCGTGGCGGGAACTGAGACCCAGTACTTC. It encodes CSARDALVAGTETQYF.

In its sample, this clonotype was seen a few times. This chain joins TRBV3-1 and TRBJ1-5, with a possible D match to TRBD1 (6 bases). V was shortened by 5 bases and J by 7 bases, with 15 bases between the two germline ends. The germline gives CDR1 LGHDT, CDR2 YNNKEL (reference sequence). The length of the CDR3 is 14 residues. This chain's CDR3 is CASSSQGSRQPQHF. Here the CDR3 DNA reads TGTGCCAGCAGCTCACAGGGTTCCCGGCAGCCCCAGCATTTT.

This clonotype has a count of ten or more. The CDR3 DNA sequence: TGTGCCAGCTCACCAGACGCCGCTGGCAATCAGCCCCAGCATTTT. It translates to CASSPDAAGNQPQHF. This chain joins TRBV18 and TRBJ1-5; D is undetermined. The CDR3 extends over 15 amino acids. V gave up 2 bases and J gave up 2 bases, with 10 bases separating them. Germline CDR1 and CDR2: KGHSH and LQKENI.

The V gene is TRBV18, the J gene TRBJ2-7, with D possibly matching TRBD1 (5 bases). The V gene lost 0 bases and the J gene lost 13 bases, with 13 bases spanning the gap. The CDR3 spans 12 residues. Germline CDR1 and CDR2: KGHSH and LQKENI. The CDR3, as DNA: TGTGCCAGCTCACCACCGGGTCAGGGTGTATACTTC. Translation: CASSPPGQGVYF.

The CDR3 is CASSYPGQVYGYTF. CDR3 nucleotide sequence: TGTGCCAGCAGTTACCCTGGACAGGTTTATGGCTACACCTTC. This chain connects TRBV6-5 to TRBJ1-2; TRBD1 matches at 7 bases. CDR3 length: 14 residues. Germline CDR1 and CDR2: MNHEY and SVGAGI. The V segment lost 2 bases and the J segment 5 bases; nucleotides outside the gene matches: 5.

This clonotype was seen more than once but under ten times. The chain recombines TRBV18 with TRBJ1-1; 8 nucleotides align to TRBD1. The CDR3 covers 18 residues. After removal of 1 base from V and 0 bases from J, the junction contained 10 bases not matched to a gene. Germline loops: CDR1 KGHSH, CDR2 LQKENI. This CDR3 is CASSPLSLTGDLNTEAFF. The CDR3 nucleotides are TGTGCCAGCTCACCACTTTCCCTGACAGGGGATCTGAACACTGAAGCTTTCTTT.

In this sample, this clonotype turned up a few times. The V and J genes are TRBV5-1 and TRBJ1-1, with no clear D. V lost 4 bases to trimming and J lost 4 bases, with 8 bases between them. CDR3 length equals 12 residues. Germline CDR1 and CDR2: SGHRS and YFSETQ. CDR3 bases: TGCGCCAGCAGCCGGCGGGGCACTGAAGCTTTCTTT. Translated: CASSRRGTEAFF.

The chain joins TRBV9 to TRBJ2-5; no reliable D call. Germline-derived CDR1 and CDR2 are SGDLS and YYNGEE. There are 15 residues in the CDR3. Trimming removed 0 bases from V and 1 base from J, with 10 bases in between. The CDR3 region is CASSVALGAQETQYF. The CDR3 region has the DNA TGTGCCAGCAGCGTAGCTCTGGGTGCCCAAGAGACCCAGTACTTC.

The rearrangement joins TRBV7-2 to TRBJ2-2, with 7 bases aligning to TRBD2. J gave up 4 bases and V 8 bases, and 7 bases lay outside the gene matches. The germline gives CDR1 SGHTA, CDR2 FQGNSA. The CDR3 is 14 residues long. CDR3 region: CASGSSGATGELFF. The CDR3 DNA follows: TGTGCCAGCGGATCGAGCGGGGCCACCGGGGAGCTGTTTTTT.

This chain joins TRBV5-1 and TRBJ2-5; tentatively, D is TRBD1 or TRBD2 (6 bases each). This CDR3 is built from 15 residues. Trimming took off 2 bases at V and 0 bases at J, with 11 bases between the two ends. Germline V gene lookup returns CDR1 SGHRS and CDR2 YFSETQ. The CDR3 nucleotides read TGCGCCAGCAGCTTCGGGGGCAGCTACCAAGAGACCCAGTACTTC. Its protein is CASSFGGSYQETQYF.

The chain couples TRBV15 to TRBJ1-1; the D gene is possibly TRBD1 (6 bases). V gave up 3 bases and J gave up 0 bases, with 8 bases separating them. The CDR3 is made up of 14 amino acids. The germline V gene has CDR1 LNHNV and CDR2 YYDKDF (reference sequence). Written as DNA, the CDR3 is TGTGCCACCAGCAGCAGGGGATTGAACACTGAAGCTTTCTTT. Translating it yields CATSSRGLNTEAFF. The variable domain in full, with the rest retrieved from reference TRBV15 and TRBJ1-1, is DAMVIQNPRYQVTQFGKPVTLSCSQTLNHNVMYWYQQKSSQAPKLLFHYYDKDFNNEADTPDNFQSRRPNTSFCFLDIRSPGLGDTAMYLCATSSRGLNTEAFFGQGTRLTVV.

The J gene is TRBJ2-7, the V gene TRBV5-1, with TRBD1 matching 7 bases. The CDR3 has 16 residues. Germline CDR1 reads SGHRS; CDR2 reads YFSETQ. J was trimmed by 1 base and V by 0 bases; bases with no gene match: 7. The CDR3 nucleotides are TGCGCCAGCAGCTTGGGCGCCGGGACAGCTTCCTACGAGCAGTACTTC. It encodes CASSLGAGTASYEQYF.

This clonotype occurred a few times. V gene TRBV6-1 combines with J gene TRBJ1-6; TRBD1 is a possible D gene (5 bases). Trimming took 2 bases from V and 6 from J, leaving 11 bases between them. There are 15 residues in the CDR3. CDR1 and CDR2 (germline): MNHNS, SASEGT. The DNA for the CDR3 is TGTGCCAGCAGTGAATTCCGGGGGAGTAATTCACCCCTCCACTTT. As protein: CASSEFRGSNSPLHF.

The chain links TRBV20-1 to TRBJ2-3; possible D gene TRBD1, 5 bases. V lost 7 bases to trimming and J lost 6 bases, with 11 bases between them. Germline CDR1 and CDR2: DFQATT and SNEGSKA (reference sequence). The CDR3 has 11 residues. The CDR3 is CSVRGADTQYF. The CDR3 DNA reads TGCAGTGTAAGGGGCGCGGATACGCAGTATTTT.

The chain combines TRBV11-2 with TRBJ2-7; D gene uncertain. V was pared by 6 bases and J by 3 bases, with 27 bases between. CDR1 and CDR2 (germline): SGHAT, FQNNGV. The CDR3 loop spans 18 amino acids. The DNA of the CDR3 is TGTGCCAGCAGTATCAACATTCCGGCCAGGACCAGTCACTACGAGCAGTACTTC. Translated, it gives CASSINIPARTSHYEQYF.

The chain joins TRBV6-5 to TRBJ1-5; D remains ambiguous. V was pared by 2 bases and J by 0 bases, with 8 bases between. This CDR3 spans 15 amino acids. Looked up from germline, CDR1 is MNHEY and CDR2 is SVGAGI. The CDR3 nucleotides read TGTGCCAGCAGTTACCGGCAGCATAGCAATCAGCCCCAGCATTTT. As protein: CASSYRQHSNQPQHF.

This clonotype has more than one count but fewer than ten. The chain joins TRBV10-3 to TRBJ1-3; TRBD1 is a possible D gene (5 bases). CDR1 ENHRY and CDR2 SYGVKD come from the germline V gene. The CDR3 is 12 amino acids. The CDR3 reads CAIQGAGNTIYF. Written as DNA, the CDR3 is TGTGCGATTCAAGGGGCGGGAAACACCATATATTTT.